A selection of T cell receptor beta chains follows, all from one sample in a study of HIV-infected patients and healthy controls. TCRdb itself ran the 5' RACE reads through MiXCR, one entry per CDR3 protein. In the table there are some 10,000 distinct CDR3 sequences, 10% of which are singletons. Source: blood, taken before antiretroviral therapy. The receptors originated from an adult with HIV infection. The CDR3 runs from the conserved cysteine through the conserved F or W. A D gene is named only where the DNA matches it firmly. Clone size is given as once, few or many counts, or a class when the clone is expanded.

medium-sized	TRBV4-1	NA	TRBJ2-5	TGCGCCAGCAGCCAACAGGGCCAAGAGACCCAGTACTTC	CASSQQGQETQYF
few	TRBV4-2	NA	TRBJ1-5	TGTGCCAGCAGCCAAGAATGGGTTTGGGGCAATCAGCCCCAGCATTTT	CASSQEWVWGNQPQHF
many	TRBV10-3	TRBD1	TRBJ1-1	TGTGCCATCAGTGAACAGGGGAATGAAGCTTTCTTT	CAISEQGNEAFF
many	TRBV7-2	NA	TRBJ2-1	TGTGCCAGCAGCTTAGTTCGGGACCGGGGCCATGAGCAGTTCTTC	CASSLVRDRGHEQFF
many	TRBV9	NA	TRBJ2-5	TGTGCCAGCAGCGTATTTGGGCGACAGCTTCAAGAGACCCAGTACTTC	CASSVFGRQLQETQYF
many	TRBV29-1	NA	TRBJ2-2	TGCAGCGTCCGACCCTTAAACCAGGGGCCTGGGTACACCGGGGAGCTGTTTTTT	CSVRPLNQGPGYTGELFF
many	TRBV7-3	NA	TRBJ2-2	TGTGCCAGCAGCCCATCCAGGGGGAGCGGGGGGAACACCGGGGAGCTGTTTTTT	CASSPSRGSGGNTGELFF
many	TRBV14	NA	TRBJ1-4	TGTGCCAGCAGCCCAGGGTCTTTCGGTGAAAAACTGTTTTTT	CASSPGSFGEKLFF
medium-sized	TRBV7-2	TRBD2	TRBJ2-5	TGTGCCAGCAGCGCCCCGGGGGGCCAAGAGACCCAGTACTTC	CASSAPGGQETQYF
few	TRBV5-1	NA	TRBJ1-4	TGCGCCAGCAGCTTGGGGTCAGAAGATGAAAAACTGTTTTTT	CASSLGSEDEKLFF
medium-sized	TRBV6-5	NA	TRBJ2-5	TGTGCCAGCAGTTCCCCCGAAGAGACCCAGTACTTC	CASSSPEETQYF
many	TRBV5-1	NA	TRBJ1-1	TGCGCCAGCAGCTTGAGTGAAAAAGGTGAAGCTTTCTTT	CASSLSEKGEAFF
many	TRBV4-1	NA	TRBJ1-4	TGCGCCAGCAGCCAAGAGAAGGACCCGCGAATGAATGAAAAACTGTTTTTT	CASSQEKDPRMNEKLFF
medium-sized	TRBV5-8	NA	TRBJ1-1	TGTGCCAGCAGCTTGGTGGGTGGCGCACTGAAGAGTTTCTTT	CASSLVGGALKSFF
few	TRBV6-5	TRBD2	TRBJ2-2	TGTGCCAGCAGTTACTTTGTACCAGTGACTAGCGGGAGAGGGACCGGGGAGCTGTTTTTT	CASSYFVPVTSGRGTGELFF
many	TRBV29-1	TRBD1	TRBJ2-5	TGCAGCGTTGATTTAGGACAGGGCGGAGAGACCCAGTACTTC	CSVDLGQGGETQYF
few	TRBV7-8	NA	TRBJ2-1	TGTGCCAGCAGCTTGGGGGGTAGGGGGGACTCCTACAATGAGCAGTTCTTC	CASSLGGRGDSYNEQFF